One and the same sample provided the 32 T cell receptor beta chains below, sequenced in a study of cytomegalovirus exposure and HLA in healthy donors. 60 Vbeta and 13 Jbeta primers were used in PCR. Method: immunoSEQ multiplex PCR; TCRdb's copy keeps in-frame clones and lacks some. This sample's table has tens of thousands of clones. The sequenced sample consisted of PBMCs. The source is a woman between 50 and 59 years old in good health and CMV-seropositive.

The rearrangement joins TRBV5-1 to TRBJ1-2, with 11 bases lining up with TRBD1. With V trimmed by 4 bases and J by 4 bases, 3 bases remained unmatched. Looked up from germline, CDR1 is SGHRS and CDR2 is YFSETQ. This CDR3 comprises 14 residues. The CDR3 reads CASSLGQGVYGYTF. The CDR3 bases are TGCGCCAGCAGCCTGGGACAGGGGGTCTATGGCTACACCTTC.

The V gene is TRBV5-1, the J gene TRBJ2-7; 7 nucleotides line up with TRBD1. Germline assignment: CDR1 SGHRS and CDR2 YFSETQ. The CDR3 is 17 amino acids. After removal of 3 bases from V and 2 bases from J, the junction contained 14 bases not matched to a gene. The CDR3 is CASSSSTGTALTYEQYF. The CDR3 DNA reads as TGCGCCAGCAGCTCATCGACCGGGACAGCGCTCACCTACGAGCAGTACTTC.

The chain employs TRBV28 and TRBJ1-5; D is undetermined. CDR3 size: 12 residues. CDR1 is MDHEN and CDR2 is SYDVKM in the germline V gene. The V end was cut by 1 base, the J end by 11 bases, with 9 bases between. The chain's CDR3 is CASSLSLSSQHF. The CDR3 DNA sequence: TGTGCCAGCAGTTTATCCCTTTCGTCCCAGCATTTT. The full variable domain, completed using reference TRBV28 and TRBJ1-5, is DVKVTQSSRYLVKRTGEKVFLECVQDMDHENMFWYRQDPGLGLRLIYFSYDVKMKEKGDIPEGYSVSREKKERFSLILESASTNQTSMYLCASSLSLSSQHFGDGTRLSIL.

This chain links TRBV6-5 with TRBJ1-6; D remains unclear. The germline V gene has CDR1 MNHEY and CDR2 SVGAGI. The CDR3 covers 14 residues. Trimming shortened V by 0 bases and J by 7 bases, and 7 bases separated the two germline ends. The CDR3: CASSYSAANSPLHF. CDR3 coding DNA: TGTGCCAGCAGTTACTCGGCGGCAAATTCACCCCTCCACTTT.

Here the CDR3 reads CASSLLAGGNEQYF. The CDR3 DNA reads as TGTGCCAGCAGCTTACTAGCGGGAGGTAACGAGCAGTACTTC. The chain couples TRBV5-5 to TRBJ2-7; the match to TRBD2 covers 12 bases. The CDR3 is 14 residues long. Per the germline V gene, CDR1 is SGHKS and CDR2 is YYEKEE (reference sequence). V was pared by 2 bases and J by 5 bases, with 2 bases of the junction left unmatched.

The chain couples TRBV19 to TRBJ2-3; D might be TRBD2 (7 bases). CDR3 length equals 18 residues. The germline V and J ends were trimmed by 5 bases and 0 bases, with 21 bases remaining between them. Germline CDR1 is LNHDA and CDR2 is SQIVND (reference sequence). CDR3 in DNA: TGTGCCAGTAGTCCAAGGAGGGGGGGAGGATCAAGCACAGATACGCAGTATTTT. Translating it yields CASSPRRGGGSSTDTQYF.

V usage is TRBV11-2 and J usage is TRBJ2-7; perhaps TRBD2 as D (6 bases). From germline, CDR1 is SGHAT and CDR2 FQNNGV. Trimming shortened V by 2 bases and J by 7 bases, and 18 bases separated the two germline ends. This CDR3 contains 15 residues. In DNA, the CDR3 is TGTGCCAGCAGCTTACGGGGACTTCCCAGAGGGGAGCAGTACTTC. This gives the protein CASSLRGLPRGEQYF.

The chain has TRBV4-3 and TRBJ2-1; TRBD2 is a possible D gene (7 bases). Germline CDR1 reads LGHNA; CDR2 reads YSLEER. V lost 0 bases, J lost 8 bases, and 17 bases lay in between. The CDR3 contains 16 residues. CDR3 protein: CASSQEGGGAMDEQFF. The CDR3 bases are TGCGCCAGCAGCCAAGAAGGAGGGGGGGCGATGGATGAGCAGTTCTTC.

V and J are TRBV6-5 and TRBJ2-7; D is perhaps TRBD1 (5 bases). The V and J ends lost 2 bases and 6 bases respectively, with 14 bases between them. Germline V gene lookup returns CDR1 MNHEY and CDR2 SVGAGI. This CDR3 spans 14 amino acids. The DNA for the CDR3 is TGTGCCAGCAGTTACAACACAGGACCAAGCGAGCAGTACTTC. It codes for CASSYNTGPSEQYF.

The gene calls are TRBV7-9 and TRBJ1-2; 10 nucleotides align to TRBD1. V shed 4 bases and J 6 bases; nucleotides not matched to a gene: 2. In germline, CDR1 is SEHNR, CDR2 FQNEAQ (reference sequence). The CDR3 covers 13 residues. Here the CDR3 reads CASSSDRGHGYTF. The CDR3 DNA reads as TGTGCCAGCAGCTCTGACAGGGGGCATGGCTACACCTTC. Combining the CDR3 with reference TRBV7-9 and TRBJ1-2 gives the whole variable domain DTGVSQNPRHKITKRGQNVTFRCDPISEHNRLYWYRQTLGQGPEFLTYFQNEAQLEKSRLLSDRFSAERPKGSFSTLEIQRTEQGDSAMYLCASSSDRGHGYTFGSGTRLTVV.

The CDR3 reads CASSLGENTIYF. The CDR3 DNA is TGTGCCAGCAGCCTCGGGGAAAACACCATATATTTT. The chain is built from TRBV4-2 and TRBJ1-3, with D unresolved. CDR1 is LGHNA and CDR2 is YNFKEQ in the germline V gene. CDR3 length: 12 amino acids. V was clipped by 4 bases and J by 6 bases, with 7 bases between them.

The chain is built from TRBV5-4 and TRBJ2-5; 7 positions match TRBD2. Germline loops: CDR1 SGHNT, CDR2 YYREEE (reference sequence). V gave up 4 bases and J gave up 4 bases; unmatched junction bases: 10. The CDR3 covers 15 residues. CDR3 in amino acids: CASSRDYSSRETQYF. In nucleotides, the CDR3 is TGTGCCAGCAGCCGGGACTACTCAAGTCGAGAGACCCAGTACTTC.

On this clone: The same CDR3 can be traced to other DNA sequences in this sample. The gene calls are TRBV25-1 and TRBJ1-3; unclear D gene. Trimming took off 3 bases at V and 4 bases at J, with 13 bases between the two ends. The germline CDR1 and CDR2 sequences are MGHDK and SYGVNS. This CDR3 has 15 residues. CDR3 bases: TGTGCCAGCAGTGATCCACAGTTCTCCGGAAACACCATATATTTT. Protein sequence: CASSDPQFSGNTIYF.

This sequence joins TRBV19 and TRBJ1-1; 9 bases map to TRBD1. CDR1 LNHDA and CDR2 SQIVND come from the germline V gene (reference sequence). The CDR3 runs to 15 residues. With 3 bases clipped from V and 0 bases from J, the junction kept 2 bases outside the gene matches. This CDR3 is CASSIRDRVNTEAFF. DNA for the CDR3: TGTGCCAGTAGTATCCGGGACAGGGTGAACACTGAAGCTTTCTTT.

The chain is built from TRBV5-1 and TRBJ2-1; 9 positions match TRBD1. Germline V gene lookup returns CDR1 SGHRS and CDR2 YFSETQ. CDR3 length equals 15 residues. V lost 4 bases, J lost 8 bases, and 10 bases stayed unmatched. DNA for the CDR3: TGCGCCAGCAGCCCTTTAGAGACAGGGGGTTATGAGCAGTTCTTC. Its translation: CASSPLETGGYEQFF.

The genes are TRBV12-5 and TRBJ2-1; D not resolved. V was shortened by 6 bases and J by 4 bases, with 10 bases between the two germline ends. CDR1 is LGHNT and CDR2 is FRNRAP in the germline V gene. The CDR3 consists of 13 residues. The DNA of the CDR3 is TGTGCTAGTGGACTTAACCTTTACAATGAGCAGTTCTTC. Translation: CASGLNLYNEQFF.

The rearrangement joins TRBV4-1 to TRBJ1-2, with a weak D call TRBD1 (6 bases). V was trimmed by 0 bases and J by 7 bases, leaving 12 bases between them. Germline V gene sequence: CDR1 MGHRA, CDR2 YSYEKL. The CDR3 contains 14 residues. DNA for the CDR3: TGCGCCAGCAGCCAAGATACAGGGTTTCTTGGCTACACCTTC. Amino acid sequence: CASSQDTGFLGYTF.

This chain joins TRBV5-1 and TRBJ2-5; 7 nucleotides line up with TRBD2. The V and J ends lost 4 bases and 5 bases, in that order; junction bases with no gene match: 8. CDR3 size: 14 residues. Germline V lookup: CDR1 SGHRS, CDR2 YFSETQ. For the CDR3, the DNA is TGCGCCAGCAGCAAAGCGGGACTTTGGGAGACCCAGTACTTC. Protein: CASSKAGLWETQYF.

CDR3 amino acids: CASSPLTGAKPQHF. CDR3 DNA sequence: TGTGCCAGCAGTCCTCTGACAGGAGCGAAGCCCCAGCATTTT. The chain carries TRBV28 and TRBJ1-5; D is perhaps TRBD1 (6 bases). The V end was cut by 5 bases, the J end by 8 bases, with 16 bases between. CDR1 and CDR2 from the germline V gene are MDHEN and SYDVKM. This CDR3 comprises 14 residues.

The chain carries TRBV19 and TRBJ1-5; 7 nucleotides align to TRBD1. CDR3 length: 16 residues. Germline assignment: CDR1 LNHDA and CDR2 SQIVND (reference sequence). The ends lost 7 bases at V and 0 bases at J; junction bases unmatched: 9. The CDR3 sequence is CASTETGTSSNQPQHF. The CDR3 DNA follows: TGTGCCAGTACCGAGACAGGGACCAGTAGCAATCAGCCCCAGCATTTT.

The chain joins TRBV20-1 to TRBJ2-3; TRBD2 matches at 7 bases. The CDR3 is 11 residues long. V was pared by 3 bases and J by 11 bases, with 5 bases of the junction left unmatched. Germline V gene lookup returns CDR1 DFQATT and CDR2 SNEGSKA (reference sequence). DNA for the CDR3: TGCAGTGCTAGTCGCGGGGGAAAGCAGTATTTT. It yields the protein CSASRGGKQYF.

V and J are TRBV28 and TRBJ1-2; TRBD1 is a possible D gene (6 bases). The CDR3 is 12 residues long. Germline values: CDR1 MDHEN, CDR2 SYDVKM. The V end lost 6 bases, the J end lost 5 bases, and 10 bases lay between the germline ends. CDR3 residues: CASSTGIYGYTF. The CDR3 DNA sequence: TGTGCCAGCAGCACAGGGATATATGGCTACACCTTC.

The rearrangement links TRBV11-2 to TRBJ1-2; no clear D. The germline CDR1 and CDR2 sequences are SGHAT and FQNNGV. The CDR3 extends over 14 amino acids. Trimming pared 1 base from V and 5 bases from J, leaving 11 bases between. The CDR3 loop reads CASSLASRSYGYTF. CDR3 sequence (DNA): TGTGCCAGCAGCTTAGCCTCCAGAAGTTATGGCTACACCTTC. Full variable domain (outside the CDR3, taken from reference TRBV11-2 and TRBJ1-2): EAGVAQSPRYKIIEKRQSVAFWCNPISGHATLYWYQQILGQGPKLLIQFQNNGVVDDSQLPKDRFSAERLKGVDSTLKIQPAKLEDSAVYLCASSLASRSYGYTFGSGTRLTVV.

This chain uses TRBV28 with TRBJ2-1, with TRBD1 matching over 8 bases. This CDR3 comprises 14 residues. J was trimmed by 7 bases and V by 5 bases; bases with no gene match: 7. Looked up from germline, CDR1 is MDHEN and CDR2 is SYDVKM. The CDR3: CASSPFRGLNEQFF. CDR3 nucleotides: TGTGCCAGCAGTCCCTTCAGGGGGCTGAATGAGCAGTTCTTC.

The chain is built from TRBV6-1 and TRBJ2-3; the match to TRBD1 covers 7 bases. V lost 4 bases to trimming and J lost 4 bases; unmatched junction nucleotides: 8. Germline loops: CDR1 MNHNS, CDR2 SASEGT. This CDR3 is 15 amino acids long. For the CDR3, the DNA is TGTGCCAGCAGTGCGACAGGGATCTCGGCAGATACGCAGTATTTT. Its translation: CASSATGISADTQYF.

The chain carries TRBV5-1 and TRBJ2-7; TRBD1 matches 7 bases. CDR1 and CDR2 from the germline V gene are SGHRS and YFSETQ. Germline trimming cut 3 bases from V and 5 bases from J; bases unmatched to any gene: 8. This CDR3 comprises 14 residues. The CDR3 nucleotides read TGCGCCAGCAGCTGGGGGAACAGGGGCGACGAGCAGTACTTC. Its protein is CASSWGNRGDEQYF.

The gene calls are TRBV27 and TRBJ2-7, with 7 positions matching TRBD1. Losses at the gene ends were 5 bases for V and 0 bases for J; bases not matched to a gene: 7. Germline CDR1 is MNHEY and CDR2 is SMNVEV (reference sequence). The CDR3 spans 15 residues. The CDR3 spells CASSISDRVSYEQYF. As DNA, the CDR3 is TGTGCCAGCAGTATCTCAGACAGGGTCTCCTACGAGCAGTACTTC.

The chain joins TRBV7-9 to TRBJ2-1; the D gene is possibly TRBD1 (7 bases). The CDR3 is 14 amino acids. The germline V gene encodes CDR1 SEHNR and CDR2 FQNEAQ (reference sequence). The V and J ends lost 5 bases and 9 bases respectively, with 17 bases between them. CDR3 residues: CASSTNRGGIEQFF. The CDR3, as DNA: TGTGCCAGCAGCACGAACAGGGGAGGTATTGAGCAGTTCTTC.

This chain connects TRBV30 to TRBJ2-7; 9 nucleotides match TRBD1. The CDR3 contains 15 residues. V lost 3 bases and J lost 3; bases outside the gene matches: 9. Per germline, CDR1 GTSNPN and CDR2 SVGIG (reference sequence). CDR3 coding DNA: TGTGCCTGGAGCGCAGCCTCGGGACAGGGCTACGAGCAGTACTTC. This encodes CAWSAASGQGYEQYF.

The V gene is TRBV19, the J gene TRBJ1-5; D perhaps matches TRBD1 (6 bases). The CDR3 is 13 residues long. The germline V and J ends were trimmed by 6 bases and 0 bases, with 6 bases remaining between them. From germline, CDR1 is LNHDA and CDR2 SQIVND (reference sequence). CDR3 in amino acids: CASRTGSNQPQHF. The CDR3 DNA follows: TGTGCCAGTAGGACAGGTAGCAATCAGCCCCAGCATTTT.

The chain is built from TRBV4-1 and TRBJ2-5, with D possibly being TRBD1 (6 bases). V was cut by 5 bases and J by 5 bases, with 21 bases left in between. The CDR3 sequence is 16 residues long. From germline, CDR1 is MGHRA and CDR2 YSYEKL. This chain's CDR3 is CASSTPGQSLWETQYF. CDR3 nucleotides: TGCGCCAGCAGCACCCCCGGACAGTCTCTCTGGGAGACCCAGTACTTC.

V usage is TRBV27 and J usage is TRBJ2-7; D is undetermined. This CDR3 has 16 residues. Trimming pared 7 bases from V and 2 bases from J, leaving 21 bases between. Germline CDR1 is MNHEY and CDR2 is SMNVEV (reference sequence). CDR3 residues: CASTPRGGINPYEQYF. As DNA, the CDR3 is TGTGCCAGCACCCCCCGTGGCGGAATCAATCCCTACGAGCAGTACTTC.